The 12 T cell receptor beta chains in this list originate from one sample, sequenced in a study of blood T cell repertoires in COVID-19. Data came from immunoSEQ multiplex PCR; TCRdb stores just in-frame clones and leaves some out. The repertoire has almost 250,000 clones, 75% to 85% of them found once; the top ten carry approximately 9%. Source material: PBMCs or T cells enriched from blood (not recorded which). Receptor source: a woman between 50 and 59 years old with acute COVID-19.

The chain employs TRBV7-8 and TRBJ2-1; 11 nucleotides match TRBD1. The trim removed 0 bases at V and 3 bases at J, leaving 7 bases unmatched. The CDR3 contains 18 residues. From germline, CDR1 is SGHVS and CDR2 FQNEAQ. The CDR3 sequence: CASSLASWGQGVYNEQFF. The DNA for the CDR3 is TGTGCCAGCAGCTTAGCTAGCTGGGGACAGGGGGTCTACAATGAGCAGTTCTTC.

The rearrangement joins TRBV6-5 to TRBJ1-5; D is ambiguous. Trimming cost V 0 bases and J 0 bases, with 9 bases left between them. The V gene's germline CDR1 is MNHEY and CDR2 SVGAGI. This CDR3 has 16 residues. CDR3 residues: CASSYSSFNSNQPQHF. The DNA for the CDR3 is TGTGCCAGCAGTTACTCGTCCTTTAATAGCAATCAGCCCCAGCATTTT.

This clone was counted many times. The V call is TRBV30, the J call TRBJ2-5, with a possible D match to TRBD2 (6 bases). CDR1 and CDR2 (germline): GTSNPN, SVGIG (reference sequence). Trimming left V 2 bases short and J 5 bases short, with 12 bases between. CDR3 length: 13 residues. CDR3 in amino acids: CAWSPPGEETQYF. The CDR3 nucleotides are TGTGCCTGGAGTCCCCCGGGGGAGGAGACCCAGTACTTC.

The CDR3 DNA is TGTGCCACCAGTGATTTGGTAGCAGGGACTGGGGCCAACGTCCTGACTTTC. The encoded protein is CATSDLVAGTGANVLTF. The chain joins TRBV24-1 to TRBJ2-6, with a tentative D call TRBD1 (5 bases). This CDR3 has 17 residues. V was shortened by 0 bases and J by 2 bases, with 10 bases between the two germline ends. Germline CDR1 reads KGHDR; CDR2 reads SFDVKD.

This clone has more than one count but fewer than ten. The chain links TRBV5-4 to TRBJ1-2, with TRBD1 matching 7 bases. CDR3 length equals 14 residues. With V trimmed by 1 base and J by 8 bases, 8 bases remained unmatched. In germline, CDR1 is SGHNT, CDR2 YYREEE (reference sequence). The CDR3 sequence: CASSLPDRVGGYTF. CDR3 coding DNA: TGTGCCAGCAGCTTGCCCGACAGGGTAGGAGGCTACACCTTC.

This chain uses TRBV11-3 with TRBJ2-5, with a tentative D call TRBD1 (6 bases). Per the germline V gene, CDR1 is SGHNT and CDR2 is YENEEA. Between the trimmed V and J ends, which lost 5 bases and 2 bases, there was a span of 15 bases. CDR3 size: 15 residues. The chain's CDR3 is CASSEGERTQETQYF. CDR3 nucleotides: TGTGCCAGCAGCGAGGGGGAGCGAACACAAGAGACCCAGTACTTC. Full variable domain (remainder filled in from reference TRBV11-3 and TRBJ2-5): EAGVVQSPRYKIIEKKQPVAFWCNPISGHNTLYWYLQNLGQGPELLIRYENEEAVDDSQLPKDRFSAERLKGVDSTLKIQPAELGDSAVYLCASSEGERTQETQYFGPGTRLLVL.

The V and J genes are TRBV19 and TRBJ2-3, with unresolved D. V lost 8 bases to trimming and J lost 7 bases, with 16 bases between them. There are 13 residues in the CDR3. Looked up from germline, CDR1 is LNHDA and CDR2 is SQIVND (reference sequence). The CDR3 spells CASQTESRNTQYF. The CDR3 DNA sequence: TGTGCCAGTCAGACGGAGAGTAGAAATACGCAGTATTTT.

V gene TRBV27 combines with J gene TRBJ2-5; possible D gene TRBD2, 5 bases. The germline V and J ends were trimmed by 5 bases and 4 bases, with 17 bases remaining between them. Germline V gene data show CDR1 as MNHEY and CDR2 as SMNVEV (reference sequence). The CDR3 extends over 15 amino acids. CDR3 protein: CASSPWRGLGETQYF. CDR3 DNA: TGTGCCAGCAGTCCCTGGCGAGGGCTGGGAGAGACCCAGTACTTC.

The chain is built from TRBV3-1 (or the pseudogene TRBV3-2) and TRBJ2-7; no clear D gene. Germline loops: CDR1 LGHDT, CDR2 YNNKEL (reference sequence). There are 14 residues in the CDR3. Trimming took 1 base from V and 6 from J, leaving 13 bases between them. The CDR3 DNA sequence: TGTGCCAGCAGCCAAGCAGGCATGCCTGGCGAGCAGTACTTC. Its translation: CASSQAGMPGEQYF.

The chain uses TRBV6-4 and TRBJ1-5; tentatively, D is TRBD1 (6 bases). CDR3 length: 14 amino acids. With 6 bases removed from V and 2 bases from J, the gap between germline ends came to 11 bases. Per the germline V gene, CDR1 is MRHNA and CDR2 is SNTAGT. For the CDR3, the DNA is TGTGCCAGCAGACAGGGCTTGGGCAATCAGCCCCAGCATTTT. The encoded protein is CASRQGLGNQPQHF.

The gene calls are TRBV7-3 and TRBJ2-3; 11 bases are shared with TRBD2. The CDR3 has 15 residues. Germline V gene sequence: CDR1 SGHTA, CDR2 FQGTGA. J lost 5 bases, V lost 5 bases, and 6 bases had no gene match. The CDR3 is CASSISGGAVDTQYF. CDR3 DNA sequence: TGTGCCAGCAGCATTAGCGGGGGGGCAGTAGATACGCAGTATTTT.

The chain has TRBV5-1 and TRBJ1-1; the match to TRBD1 covers 8 bases. The V gene end was trimmed by 3 bases and the J gene end by 5 bases; junction bases not matched to a gene: 6. Germline V gives CDR1 SGHRS, CDR2 YFSETQ. CDR3 length equals 14 residues. The DNA for the CDR3 is TGCGCCAGCAGCTCCGGACAGGGTTGGACTGAAGCTTTCTTT. This codes for CASSSGQGWTEAFF.